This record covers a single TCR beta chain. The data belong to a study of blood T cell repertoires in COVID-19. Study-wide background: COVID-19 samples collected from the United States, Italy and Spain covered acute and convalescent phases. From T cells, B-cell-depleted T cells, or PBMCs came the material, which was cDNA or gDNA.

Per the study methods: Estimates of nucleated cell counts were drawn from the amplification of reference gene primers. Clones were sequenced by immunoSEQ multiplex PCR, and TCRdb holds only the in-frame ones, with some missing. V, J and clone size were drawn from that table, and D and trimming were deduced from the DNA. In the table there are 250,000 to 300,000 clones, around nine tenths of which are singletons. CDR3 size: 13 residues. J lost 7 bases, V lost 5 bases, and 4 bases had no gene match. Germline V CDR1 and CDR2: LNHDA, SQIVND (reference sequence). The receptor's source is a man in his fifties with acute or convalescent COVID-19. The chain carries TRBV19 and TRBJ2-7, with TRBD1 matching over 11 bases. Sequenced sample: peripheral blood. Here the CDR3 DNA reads TGTGCCAGTAGTTCGGGACAGGGGGTAGAGCAGTACTTC. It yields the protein CASSSGQGVEQYF.